This T cell receptor beta chain was identified in a study of human T cells and chemical hapten exposure. Study-wide background: Weekly scalp doses of diphenylcyclopropenone were given to patients during the roughly 25-week study.

This CDR3 spans 13 amino acids. The ends were cut back, 5 bases at V and 5 bases at J, with 12 bases in the middle. The germline V gene has CDR1 SGHAT and CDR2 FQNNGV. This clonotype showed up just a few times. TCRdb fed the RACE reads into MiXCR, producing one record per CDR3 protein. In the table there are about 260,000 distinct CDR3 sequences, more than 6.5% of which are singletons. Regarding time point: pre-sensitization, week 0. Treatment reported: therapeutic diphenylcyclopropenone sensitization with weekly scalp DPC. Patches went on only after blood had been drawn each time. Sequences were derived from whole blood, sampled in connection with sensitization to the hapten diphenylcyclopropenone (DPC). This receptor was obtained from a woman aged 40 to 50 with alopecia areata. Some clones in this sample may be carry-over from other donors' samples. The V call is TRBV11-2, the J call TRBJ2-5; no clear D. Written as DNA, the CDR3 is TGTGCCAGCAGCCATTCAACCCAGGAGACCCAGTACTTC. This codes for CASSHSTQETQYF.